The 10 T cell receptor beta chains below come from one sample, sequenced in a study of memory CD8 T cells in hepatitis C reinfection. Time point: peak reinfection, 3 to 8 weeks after reinfection detection. The sorted cells went straight to TCR sequencing with no prior in vitro expansion. TCRdb's copy holds only in-frame clones and misses some; the assay was immunoSEQ multiplex PCR. The table has about 47,000 clones, more than 75% seen once. Sequencing was performed on naive CD8+ T cells sorted from blood. The receptor set was obtained from a man younger than 35 with hepatitis C virus infection.

The CDR3 sequence is CASSLGAGETDEQYF. CDR3 nucleotides: TGTGCCAGCAGTTTAGGTGCGGGAGAAACCGACGAGCAGTACTTC. The rearrangement joins TRBV28 to TRBJ2-7; 7 bases are shared with TRBD2. The CDR3 loop spans 15 amino acids. The germline CDR1 and CDR2 sequences are MDHEN and SYDVKM. The trim removed 2 bases at V and 5 bases at J, leaving 9 bases unmatched.

The V gene is TRBV5-1, the J gene TRBJ2-7; 7 positions match TRBD1. The CDR3 covers 15 residues. J gave up 4 bases and V 0 bases, and 7 bases lay outside the gene matches. Germline CDR1 and CDR2: SGHRS and YFSETQ. This CDR3 reads CASSLALGQIYEQYF. The CDR3 DNA reads TGCGCCAGCAGCTTGGCCTTGGGACAGATTTACGAGCAGTACTTC.

The rearrangement links TRBV14 to TRBJ2-5; D unresolved. Germline assignment: CDR1 SGHDN and CDR2 FVKESK. Deletions cut 0 bases from V and 4 bases from J, with 6 bases between. The CDR3 has 13 residues. The CDR3 protein is CASSQDLSETQYF. The CDR3 DNA sequence: TGTGCCAGCAGCCAAGATCTTTCAGAGACCCAGTACTTC.

This clone has a single count. The V and J genes are TRBV7-9 and TRBJ2-1, with TRBD1 as a possible D gene (5 bases). Trimming cost V 1 base and J 12 bases, with 10 bases left between them. The germline V gene has CDR1 SEHNR and CDR2 FQNEAQ (reference sequence). The CDR3 consists of 12 residues. As DNA, the CDR3 is TGTGCCAGCAGCTTAGTTCAGGGTTGGCAGTTCTTC. Its translation is CASSLVQGWQFF.

This clone was counted a few times. The chain couples TRBV6-5 to TRBJ1-2, with D possibly matching TRBD1 (5 bases). The V gene's germline CDR1 is MNHEY and CDR2 SVGAGI. Deletions cut 0 bases from V and 7 bases from J, with 18 bases between. This CDR3 is 16 amino acids long. CDR3: CASSYSPPAGLFGYTF. Written as DNA, the CDR3 is TGTGCCAGCAGTTACTCGCCCCCAGCAGGGCTTTTTGGCTACACCTTC.

The chain carries TRBV13 and TRBJ2-1; maybe TRBD2 (10 bases). V lost 5 bases and J lost 6, with 32 bases in between. Germline V lookup: CDR1 PRHDT, CDR2 FYEKMQ (reference sequence). CDR3 length: 20 amino acids. CDR3 DNA: TGTGCCAGCAGCGTCACAACAGGGGGCTCGGCTAGCGGGAGAAGCAATGAGCAGTTCTTC. Protein: CASSVTTGGSASGRSNEQFF. The full variable domain, rest sourced from reference TRBV13 and TRBJ2-1, is AAGVIQSPRHLIKEKRETATLKCYPIPRHDTVYWYQQGPGQDPQFLISFYEKMQSDKGSIPDRFSAQQFSDYHSELNMSSLELGDSALYFCASSVTTGGSASGRSNEQFFGPGTRLTVL.

This chain uses TRBV7-2 with TRBJ2-5; 9 bases are shared with TRBD2. The CDR3 has 16 amino acids. Germline V gene data show CDR1 as SGHTA and CDR2 as FQGNSA. With 1 base clipped from V and 0 bases from J, the junction kept 3 bases outside the gene matches. The CDR3 bases are TGTGCCAGCAGCTTAGGGGCGGGGGGGTACCAAGAGACCCAGTACTTC. The encoded protein is CASSLGAGGYQETQYF.

The chain combines TRBV27 with TRBJ2-3; possible D gene TRBD1, 5 bases. This CDR3 contains 18 residues. V was cut by 0 bases and J by 2 bases, with 18 bases left in between. Germline-derived CDR1 and CDR2 are MNHEY and SMNVEV (reference sequence). CDR3 loop: CASSLSSLTGLHTDTQYF. The CDR3, as DNA: TGTGCCAGCAGTTTATCGAGCCTCACAGGTCTCCACACAGATACGCAGTATTTT.

This clone was seen only a few times. The gene calls are TRBV6-1 and TRBJ1-5; 10 bases agree with TRBD1. The CDR3 is 13 residues long. Germline-derived CDR1 and CDR2 are MNHNS and SASEGT. Trimming took 6 bases from V and 6 from J; bases not matched to a gene: 2. In DNA, the CDR3 is TGTGCCAGCAGGGGACAGGGGAGTCAGCCCCAGCATTTT. This translates into CASRGQGSQPQHF.

The V and J genes are TRBV5-1 and TRBJ2-7; 11 bases line up with TRBD1. The germline V gene has CDR1 SGHRS and CDR2 YFSETQ. V lost 0 bases, J lost 2 bases, and 4 bases stayed unmatched. This CDR3 comprises 16 residues. CDR3 in amino acids: CASSLAGQGVPYEQYF. In nucleotides, the CDR3 is TGCGCCAGCAGCTTGGCGGGACAGGGGGTTCCCTACGAGCAGTACTTC.